This T cell receptor (beta chain) was obtained from a study of blood T cell repertoires in COVID-19. Across about two dozen US areas, participants ranged in age from about 18 to 90 years. Assignments of participants to cohorts depended upon their own reported clinical history. Donors in Cohort 3 who had recovered were those with two negative PCRs, healthcare professional clearance, or resolution of their symptoms. Original processing methods: Estimation of nucleated cell counts relied on the amplification of reference gene primers. Clones were read by immunoSEQ multiplex PCR, and TCRdb kept only the in-frame ones, dropping some. V, J and clone size reflect that table, while D and trimming were determined from the DNA. Found here are some 250,000 clones, approximately 90% of them singletons; the top ten hold roughly 8.6%. The clonotype was recovered from a man aged 35 to 55 who had recovered from COVID-19. Material: PBMCs or T cells enriched from blood (not recorded which).

The CDR3: CASIRASGSDNEQFF. The CDR3 nucleotides read TGTGCCAGTATCCGGGCTAGCGGGAGTGACAATGAGCAGTTCTTC. V is TRBV19 and J is TRBJ2-1; 10 bases line up with TRBD2. The CDR3 contains 15 residues. Germline lookup yields CDR1 LNHDA and CDR2 SQIVND (reference sequence). The V and J ends lost 7 bases and 5 bases, in that order; junction bases with no gene match: 8.